Described below is a single TCR beta chain sequence and its context. This record comes from a study of cytomegalovirus exposure and HLA in healthy donors. The PCR made use of 60 Vbeta and 13 Jbeta primers. Method: immunoSEQ multiplex PCR; TCRdb's copy keeps in-frame clones and lacks some. The data include about 210,000 clones; the top ten clones carry roughly 0.98%. The CDR3 runs 14 residues. J was trimmed by 5 bases and V by 3 bases; bases with no gene match: 4. The germline V gene encodes CDR1 WNHNN and CDR2 SYGVQD (reference sequence). Sequences were obtained from PBMCs. This receptor was taken from a woman aged 30 to 39 in good health and CMV-seropositive. The V and J genes are TRBV10-1 and TRBJ2-4; 7 bases fit TRBD2. The CDR3 region is CASSDGLGENIQYF. In nucleotides, the CDR3 is TGCGCCAGCAGTGATGGACTAGGGGAAAACATTCAGTACTTC.